The present T cell receptor beta chain was sequenced within a study of shared clonotypes between healthy human individuals. Study summary: Participating donors consisted of a couple of women and three men aged 18 to 49. Each donor had three CD4 naive, three CD4 memory, two CD8 naive and one CD8 memory plate.

The table came from immunoSEQ multiplex PCR; TCRdb's copy has only in-frame clones and leaves some out. The sample lists around 1 million clones, approximately 80% occurring once. This CDR3 is 17 amino acids long. Germline values: CDR1 MDHEN, CDR2 SYDVKM. V was pared by 2 bases and J by 0 bases, with 7 bases of the junction left unmatched. Sample: memory CD4+ T cells sorted from blood. Specified subset: CD45RA-negative fraction. V is TRBV28 and J is TRBJ2-3; TRBD2 agrees at 8 bases. The sequence was obtained from a young man in good health. CDR3 region: CASSLGPAGASTDTQYF. The DNA of the CDR3 is TGTGCCAGCAGTTTAGGACCAGCGGGGGCTAGCACAGATACGCAGTATTTT.